The source of this T cell receptor (beta chain) is a study of regulatory T cells in long-lasting Graves disease. A note on this clonotype: As yet, its antigen is unknown. At one of its ends the junction is not consistent with the germline gene, which may arise from a read error.

Building of the TCR beta libraries involved iRepertoire HTBI primers and Arm-PCR of CDR3 regions. TCRdb reprocessed the multiplex PCR reads via MiXCR and lists one record per CDR3 protein. The sample yields around 460,000 distinct CDR3 sequences, approximately 23% seen once. This CDR3 is built from 14 residues. Time point indicated: persistent/refractory GD, antithyroid drugs over 5 years with positive TRAb. The TCR library was made from RNA extracted from PBMCs. General study results and limits: TRBV28, TRBJ1-2 and TRBJ2-5 were segments that persistent disease favored.

The rearrangement joins TRBV12-3 or TRBV12-4 to TRBJ2-4; no firm D call. Sequencing was performed on peripheral blood mononuclear cells (PBMCs), taken when the disease was refractory, from a patient treated with antithyroid drugs. The TCR sequence derives from a female donor with Graves disease. CDR3 sequence reads: CASSLSVVKDIQYF. CDR3 nucleotide sequence: TGTGCCAGCAGTTTAAGTGTCGTCAAAGACATTCAGTACTTC.